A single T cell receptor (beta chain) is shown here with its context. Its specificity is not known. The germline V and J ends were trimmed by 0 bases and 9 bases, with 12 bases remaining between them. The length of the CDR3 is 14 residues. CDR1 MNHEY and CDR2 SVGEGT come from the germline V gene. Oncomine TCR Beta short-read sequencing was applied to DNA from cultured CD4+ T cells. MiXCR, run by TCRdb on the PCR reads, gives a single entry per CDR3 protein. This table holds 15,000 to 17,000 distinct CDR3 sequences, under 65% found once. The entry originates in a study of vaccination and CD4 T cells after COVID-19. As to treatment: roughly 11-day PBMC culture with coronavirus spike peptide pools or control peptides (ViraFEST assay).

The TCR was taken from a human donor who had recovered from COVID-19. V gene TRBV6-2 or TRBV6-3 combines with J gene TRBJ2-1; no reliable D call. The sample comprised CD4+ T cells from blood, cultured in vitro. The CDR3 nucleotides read TGTGCCAGCAGTTACTCTATAACTTTCGGTGAGCAGTTCTTC. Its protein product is CASSYSITFGEQFF.